This entry lists 14 T cell receptor beta chains sequenced from one sample in a study of T cells in Graves' hyperthyroidism and ophthalmopathy. Amplification yielded TCR beta CDR3 regions, with RNA transcripts as the source. When the TCR CDR3 underwent first-round RT-PCR, the HTBI primer set was used. MiXCR was run by TCRdb on the multiplex PCR reads, yielding one entry per CDR3 protein. Here the sample spans about 290,000 distinct CDR3 sequences, over 15% being singletons. Sequencing was carried out using blood. The receptor source for this set is a woman aged 60-75 years with Graves' ophthalmopathy.

The table lists this clonotype with many counts. The gene calls are TRBV25-1 and TRBJ1-5; 7 nucleotides align to TRBD1. V lost 7 bases to trimming and J lost 1 base; unmatched junction nucleotides: 10. Germline CDR1 is MGHDK and CDR2 is SYGVNS. The CDR3 covers 16 residues. DNA of the CDR3: TGTGCCAGCACGACAAAACAGGGGATCAGCAATCAGCCCCAGCATTTT. Protein: CASTTKQGISNQPQHF.

This clonotype has just a few counts. The V gene is TRBV6-2 or TRBV6-3, the J gene TRBJ2-7; 7 positions agree with TRBD1. The junction had 11 bases not matched to a gene; V was cut back by 6 bases and J by 0 bases. The CDR3 spans 16 residues. From germline, CDR1 is MNHEY and CDR2 SVGEGT. Written as DNA, the CDR3 is TGTGCCAGCAGAAAACCGGGGACAGCGAACTCCTACGAGCAGTACTTC. Translating gives CASRKPGTANSYEQYF.

This clonotype was seen repeatedly, ten times or more. This rearrangement joins TRBV5-1 to TRBJ1-4; the D is unclear. The germline V gene has CDR1 SGHRS and CDR2 YFSETQ. The V end was cut by 1 base, the J end by 0 bases, with 7 bases between. CDR3 length: 15 amino acids. The CDR3 sequence: CASSLTRSTNEKLFF. CDR3 DNA sequence: TGCGCCAGCAGCTTGACCAGGTCAACTAATGAAAAACTGTTTTTT.

V gene TRBV5-5 combines with J gene TRBJ1-5, with D tentatively TRBD1 (5 bases). With 0 bases removed from V and 7 bases from J, the gap between germline ends came to 8 bases. Germline lookup yields CDR1 SGHKS and CDR2 YYEKEE (reference sequence). This CDR3 is 13 amino acids long. CDR3 residues: CASSLGGEQPQHF. In DNA form, the CDR3 reads TGTGCCAGCAGCTTGGGAGGGGAACAGCCCCAGCATTTT.

The V call is TRBV5-6, the J call TRBJ1-1; no definite D call. The V end lost 2 bases, the J end lost 0 bases, and 11 bases lay between the germline ends. Germline V lookup: CDR1 SGHDT, CDR2 YYEEEE. There are 15 residues in the CDR3. CDR3 region: CASSFLAHLNTEAFF. As DNA, the CDR3 is TGTGCCAGCAGCTTTCTAGCACACCTGAACACTGAAGCTTTCTTT. Variable domain in full (rest from reference TRBV5-6 and TRBJ1-1): DAGVTQSPTHLIKTRGQQVTLRCSPKSGHDTVSWYQQALGQGPQFIFQYYEEEERQRGNFPDRFSGHQFPNYSSELNVNALLLGDSALYLCASSFLAHLNTEAFFGQGTRLTVV.

This clonotype has a count of ten or more. CDR3 sequence reads: CSADGLAGNNEQFF. The CDR3 DNA reads TGCAGTGCTGACGGACTAGCGGGAAACAATGAGCAGTTCTTC. The chain carries TRBV20-1 and TRBJ2-1, with 12 nucleotides matching TRBD2. Germline V gives CDR1 DFQATT, CDR2 SNEGSKA (reference sequence). The CDR3 has 14 residues. Trimming took 5 bases from V and 5 from J; bases not matched to a gene: 4.

This clonotype was observed many times. The V and J genes are TRBV28 and TRBJ2-1, with 11 bases identical to TRBD2. Germline-derived CDR1 and CDR2 are MDHEN and SYDVKM. J was trimmed by 9 bases and V by 5 bases; bases with no gene match: 12. The CDR3 totals 16 residues. CDR3 nucleotide sequence: TGTGCCAGCAGTCCGGCCTCTAGCGGGAGGTCAGGTGAGCAGTTCTTC. Translation: CASSPASSGRSGEQFF.

There are many counts of this clonotype. J is TRBJ2-1 and V is TRBV30; 8 positions match TRBD1. The CDR3 spans 15 residues. J was trimmed by 4 bases and V by 0 bases; bases with no gene match: 5. Per germline, CDR1 GTSNPN and CDR2 SVGIG (reference sequence). DNA of the CDR3: TGTGCCTGGAGTGTTTGGACAGGGCAATACAATGAGCAGTTCTTC. Amino acid sequence: CAWSVWTGQYNEQFF.

This clonotype was seen at least ten times. V is TRBV2 and J is TRBJ2-7; no clear D. Trimming removed 6 bases from V and 4 bases from J, with 7 bases in between. The CDR3 has 11 amino acids. Per germline, CDR1 SNHLY and CDR2 FYNNEI. CDR3 protein: CASRNYYEQYF. Written as DNA, the CDR3 is TGTGCCAGCAGAAACTATTACGAGCAGTACTTC. Based on the CDR3 plus reference TRBV2 and TRBJ2-7, the full variable domain is EPEVTQTPSHQVTQMGQEVILRCVPISNHLYFYWYRQILGQKVEFLVSFYNNEISEKSEIFDDQFSVERPDGSNFTLKIRSTKLEDSAMYFCASRNYYEQYFGPGTRLTVT.

Note on this clonotype: Possible read error: a much larger clone is one base away. The chain couples TRBV18 to TRBJ1-1; a weak D match, TRBD1 (5 bases). The CDR3 sequence is 14 residues long. V was shortened by 8 bases and J by 1 base, with 14 bases between the two germline ends. CDR1 and CDR2 from the germline V gene are KGHSH and LQKENI. The CDR3 reads CASPWGLRNTEAFF. The CDR3 DNA follows: TGTGCCAGCCCATGGGGACTGCGGAACACTGAAGCTTTCTTT.

This clonotype was found many times. V and J are TRBV7-9 and TRBJ1-1, with 9 bases lining up with TRBD1. Germline trimming cut 3 bases from V and 4 bases from J; bases unmatched to any gene: 6. Germline values: CDR1 SEHNR, CDR2 FQNEAQ (reference sequence). This CDR3 spans 15 amino acids. The CDR3 region has the DNA TGTGCCAGCAGCTTTACAGGGGGCGCGGGCACTGAAGCTTTCTTT. This codes for CASSFTGGAGTEAFF.

The chain carries TRBV7-9 and TRBJ1-4; D perhaps matches TRBD1 (6 bases). V lost 3 bases and J lost 0, with 11 bases in between. The CDR3 has 16 residues. The germline CDR1 and CDR2 sequences are SEHNR and FQNEAQ (reference sequence). The CDR3 coding sequence is TGTGCCAGCAGCTTGACAGGAGTTGCAACTAATGAAAAACTGTTTTTT. Translation gives CASSLTGVATNEKLFF.

For this clonotype: This may stem from a read error, because a much larger clone lies one nucleotide away. V and J are TRBV5-1 and TRBJ2-2; perhaps TRBD2 as D (5 bases). The CDR3 contains 15 residues. Germline CDR1 SGHRS, CDR2 YFSETQ. This chain's CDR3 is CASSLAGPNTGELVF. In nucleotides, the CDR3 is TGCGCCAGCAGCTTAGCAGGACCGAACACCGGGGAGCTGGTTTTT.

This clonotype was observed at least ten times. The chain combines TRBV24-1 with TRBJ2-1, with D tentatively TRBD2 (6 bases). This CDR3 is 13 amino acids long. V lost 10 bases, J lost 11 bases, and 20 bases lay in between. Germline CDR1 is KGHDR and CDR2 is SFDVKD. This CDR3 is CATGSASVGKQFF. For the CDR3, the DNA is TGTGCCACGGGCTCTGCTAGCGTGGGAAAGCAGTTCTTC.